This T cell receptor beta chain is drawn from a study of OX40 agonist ivuxolimab in advanced cancers. Profiled with immunoSEQ multiplex PCR; TCRdb holds only in-frame clones, not every one. Here the sample spans around 69,000 clones, about 88% being singletons. The CDR3 extends over 16 amino acids. Germline CDR1 reads MDHEN; CDR2 reads SYDVKM. The V and J ends lost 2 bases and 6 bases, in that order; junction bases with no gene match: 6. The source of this sequence is an adult with an advanced solid tumor such as melanoma, head and neck, liver or kidney cancer. This sample comprised CD4+ or CD8+ T cells sorted from blood, obtained in a trial of the OX40 agonist ivuxolimab. The rearrangement links TRBV28 to TRBJ2-3, with 12 bases aligning to TRBD2. CDR3 sequence (DNA): TGTGCCAGCAGTTTAACGGGACTAGCGGGTGGGGATACGCAGTATTTT. It encodes CASSLTGLAGGDTQYF.